A selection of T cell receptor beta chains follows, all from one sample in a study of blood T cell repertoires in COVID-19. Data came from immunoSEQ multiplex PCR; TCRdb stores just in-frame clones and leaves some out. Among about 410,000 clones listed, approximately 91% were seen once. Sequencing used peripheral blood. These receptors were collected from a woman aged 40 to 49 with COVID-19, enrolled during active disease. The CDR3 runs from the conserved cysteine through the conserved F or W. D genes are given only for firm matches. Clone size is given for some rows only: seen once, a few or many times, or a class if the clone is expanded.

CASSLDPGIPTQATQYF | TGTGCCAGCAGCTTAGATCCGGGGATACCGACTCAGGCCACCCAGTACTTC | . | 17 | TRBJ2-5 | . | TRBV11-2
CASSTQGLGASNQPQHF | TGTGCCAGTAGTACCCAGGGGTTGGGGGCCAGCAATCAGCCCCAGCATTTT | . | 17 | TRBJ1-5 | once | TRBV19
CASSLARDYGYTF | TGTGCCAGCAGTTTAGCCCGGGACTATGGCTACACCTTC | . | 13 | TRBJ1-2 | . | TRBV27
CASSLGGTGDSPLHF | TGCGCCAGCAGCTTGGGGGGGACAGGCGATTCACCCCTCCACTTT | TRBD1 | 15 | TRBJ1-6 | . | TRBV5-1
CACRSTNEKLFF | TGTGCCTGCAGATCAACTAATGAAAAACTGTTTTTT | . | 12 | TRBJ1-4 | . | TRBV19
CASSRRTGPNTEAFF | TGTGCCAGTAGTAGACGGACAGGGCCCAACACTGAAGCTTTCTTT | TRBD1 | 15 | TRBJ1-1 | . | TRBV19
CASSPSTGSWSPEAFF | TGTGCCAGCTCACCGTCTACAGGGTCCTGGAGCCCTGAAGCTTTCTTT | . | 16 | TRBJ1-1 | . | TRBV18
CASSLRQAHDTF | TGTGCCAGCAGCTTAAGACAGGCTCATGACACCTTC | . | 12 | TRBJ1-2 | . | TRBV5-5
CATMMLQGNNSPLHF | TGTGCCACCATGATGTTACAGGGGAATAATTCACCCCTCCACTTT | TRBD1 | 15 | TRBJ1-6 | once | TRBV28
CASSESLSGQGYGYTF | TGTGCCAGCAGTGAAAGTCTTTCTGGACAGGGCTATGGCTACACCTTC | TRBD1 | 16 | TRBJ1-2 | . | TRBV2
CASSRGTGNQPQHF | TGTGCCAGCAGCCGCGGGACAGGCAATCAGCCCCAGCATTTT | TRBD1 | 14 | TRBJ1-5 | . | TRBV7-9
CASSVLGLAGNEQFF | TGTGCCAGCAGCGTTCTCGGACTAGCGGGCAATGAGCAGTTCTTC | TRBD2 | 15 | TRBJ2-1 | . | TRBV9
CASSLAGTSYEQYF | TGCGCCAGCAGCTTGGCCGGGACTAGCTACGAGCAGTACTTC | TRBD2 | 14 | TRBJ2-7 | . | TRBV5-1
CASATSGTFYNEQFF | TGTGCCAGTGCGACTAGCGGAACTTTCTACAATGAGCAGTTCTTC | TRBD2 | 15 | TRBJ2-1 | . | TRBV19
CASSRTSGLYNEQFF | TGTGCCAGCAGCCGGACTAGCGGACTCTACAATGAGCAGTTCTTC | TRBD2 | 15 | TRBJ2-1 | . | TRBV6-2/TRBV6-3
CASSYDYRDSTYGYTF | TGTGCCAGCAGTTACGATTACAGGGATTCTACCTATGGCTACACCTTC | . | 16 | TRBJ1-2 | . | TRBV6-6
CASSNTPGQATDTQYF | TGTGCCAGCAGTAACACTCCGGGACAGGCCACAGATACGCAGTATTTT | TRBD1 | 16 | TRBJ2-3 | . | TRBV6-2/TRBV6-3
CASSPTLGGNYGYTF | TGTGCCAGCAGCCCCACCCTGGGAGGGAACTATGGCTACACCTTC | . | 15 | TRBJ1-2 | . | TRBV9
CASSWAFGTISTNEKLFF | TGTGCCAGCAGCTGGGCCTTCGGGACAATCTCAACTAATGAAAAACTGTTTTTT | . | 18 | TRBJ1-4 | . | TRBV7-9
CASSLQGGYGYTF | TGTGCCAGCAGCCTACAGGGGGGCTATGGCTACACCTTC | TRBD1 | 13 | TRBJ1-2 | . | TRBV12-3/TRBV12-4
CSVEVVTGGDTQYF | TGCAGCGTTGAAGTCGTAACAGGGGGGGATACGCAGTATTTT | TRBD1 | 14 | TRBJ2-3 | . | TRBV29-1
CASSLSLGGYNEQFF | TGTGCCAGCAGCTTATCACTAGGTGGCTACAATGAGCAGTTCTTC | . | 15 | TRBJ2-1 | . | TRBV7-3
CSAGQRDQPQHF | TGCAGCGCCGGACAGCGGGACCAGCCCCAGCATTTT | . | 12 | TRBJ1-5 | . | TRBV29-1
CASSPGQGAAREHRGAYGYTF | TGTGCCAGCAGCCCCGGACAGGGGGCGGCCAGAGAGCATCGGGGGGCCTATGGCTACACCTTC | TRBD1 | 21 | TRBJ1-2 | . | TRBV6-2/TRBV6-3